The 18 T cell receptor beta chains reported below all come from one sample, sequenced in a study of beta chain features in type 1 diabetes. Their target antigens are unknown. The isolated RNA, all of it, was reverse transcribed, so expressed TCRB transcripts were what got sequenced. Only in-frame clones appear in the TCRdb table, and some are missing; sequencing was by immunoSEQ multiplex PCR. The data contain hundreds of thousands of clones, around an eighth of them seen just once; the ten biggest clones take up around 0.04%. Overall study findings and caveats: In every one of the four CD4+ subsets, TCRB CDR3s were moderately but significantly shorter in Type 1 diabetes patients.

Material for sequencing was naive CD4+ T cells from blood. The receptors were gathered from a man between 18 and 29 years old with type 1 diabetes.

This clone occurred a few times. The J gene is TRBJ1-2, the V gene TRBV9, with 8 bases matching TRBD1. Per the germline V gene, CDR1 is SGDLS and CDR2 is YYNGEE. CDR3 length equals 16 residues. V lost 5 bases to trimming and J lost 1 base; unmatched junction nucleotides: 10. The DNA for the CDR3 is TGTGCCAGCAGTCCTAGGGGTGACAGGGGTAACTATGGCTACACCTTC. It yields the protein CASSPRGDRGNYGYTF.

This clone was counted between two and nine times. The chain employs TRBV9 and TRBJ2-1; 11 positions agree with TRBD2. The germline V gene encodes CDR1 SGDLS and CDR2 YYNGEE. Trimming cost V 5 bases and J 4 bases; bases outside gene matches: 5. This CDR3 region has 15 residues. Here the CDR3 reads CASSETSGAYNEQFF. CDR3 bases: TGTGCCAGCAGTGAGACTAGCGGGGCATACAATGAGCAGTTCTTC.

The rearrangement joins TRBV7-2 to TRBJ2-4; the D call may be TRBD1 or TRBD2 (6 bases each). There are 13 residues in the CDR3. V lost 3 bases and J lost 5, with 8 bases in between. Per germline, CDR1 SGHTA and CDR2 FQGNSA. The CDR3 sequence: CASSLGGENIQYF. The CDR3 DNA reads TGTGCCAGCAGCTTGGGGGGCGAAAACATTCAGTACTTC.

The CDR3 nucleotides are TGTGCCACCAGGGGCCGCGGGCGAGGGCCAGGCGGGGAGCTGTTTTTT. Protein product: CATRGRGRGPGGELFF. The chain employs TRBV15 and TRBJ2-2; D may be TRBD2 (5 bases). V was trimmed by 6 bases and J by 7 bases, leaving 21 bases between them. Germline lookup yields CDR1 LNHNV and CDR2 YYDKDF (reference sequence). There are 16 residues in the CDR3.

This chain uses TRBV30 with TRBJ2-6; 7 bases agree with TRBD1. V was pared by 5 bases and J by 2 bases, with 6 bases of the junction left unmatched. This CDR3 spans 15 amino acids. Germline CDR1 GTSNPN, CDR2 SVGIG (reference sequence). The CDR3 DNA reads as TGTGCCTGGGACAGGGTAGGGACTGGGGCCAACGTCCTGACTTTC. This codes for CAWDRVGTGANVLTF.

The V call is TRBV4-1, the J call TRBJ2-3; possible D gene TRBD1, 5 bases. Trimming shortened V by 2 bases and J by 0 bases, and 9 bases separated the two germline ends. The germline gives CDR1 MGHRA, CDR2 YSYEKL. The CDR3 is 15 residues long. CDR3 loop: CASSQLGASTDTQYF. DNA of the CDR3: TGCGCCAGCAGCCAATTAGGGGCTAGCACAGATACGCAGTATTTT.

This clone showed up just a few times. The chain joins TRBV10-1 to TRBJ2-3; 7 positions match TRBD2. Germline CDR1 WNHNN, CDR2 SYGVQD (reference sequence). V dropped 0 bases and J dropped 9; count of bases not matched to a gene: 6. This CDR3 region has 14 residues. CDR3 DNA: TGCGCCAGCAGTGAGTCTGGCGGTAGCGGGACGCAGTATTTT. This gives the protein CASSESGGSGTQYF.

V and J are TRBV6-1 and TRBJ1-5, with 7 bases fitting TRBD1. The junction had 5 bases not matched to a gene; V was cut back by 4 bases and J by 2 bases. Germline CDR1 is MNHNS and CDR2 is SASEGT. The CDR3 sequence is 15 residues long. This CDR3 reads CASSGTGGGNQPQHF. The CDR3, as DNA: TGTGCCAGCAGTGGGACAGGCGGCGGCAATCAGCCCCAGCATTTT.

In this sample, this clone turned up a few times. J is TRBJ2-1 and V is TRBV5-1; 7 bases agree with TRBD2. Trimming cost V 1 base and J 0 bases; bases outside gene matches: 7. The CDR3 totals 17 residues. Germline CDR1 reads SGHRS; CDR2 reads YFSETQ. CDR3 sequence (DNA): TGCGCCAGCAGCTTGTCCCGGAGACTAGCCTCCTACAATGAGCAGTTCTTC. Its protein product is CASSLSRRLASYNEQFF.

This clone was seen a handful of times. This chain connects TRBV28 to TRBJ2-5; 8 bases align to TRBD2. Germline CDR1 and CDR2: MDHEN and SYDVKM. V was clipped by 7 bases and J by 5 bases; unmatched bases: 9. CDR3 size: 14 residues. Written as DNA, the CDR3 is TGTGCCAGCACCGCGGGGGGTAGTAGGGAGACCCAGTACTTC. This translates into CASTAGGSRETQYF.

This clone was counted only a few times. The rearrangement joins TRBV7-2 to TRBJ1-3, with 9 positions matching TRBD1. CDR3 length equals 16 residues. The J segment lost 4 bases and the V segment lost 2 bases, leaving 6 bases of the junction unmatched. Germline V gives CDR1 SGHTA, CDR2 FQGNSA. The DNA for the CDR3 is TGTGCCAGCAGCTTAAACAGGGGGCGGTTAGGAAACACCATATATTTT. Translating it yields CASSLNRGRLGNTIYF.

The J gene is TRBJ2-1, the V gene TRBV2, with D perhaps matching TRBD1 (6 bases). Trimming took off 11 bases at V and 3 bases at J, with 14 bases between the two ends. The CDR3 spans 13 residues. Germline values: CDR1 SNHLY, CDR2 FYNNEI. CDR3 region: CAVSWTDYNEQFF. CDR3 nucleotide sequence: TGTGCCGTTTCCTGGACAGACTACAATGAGCAGTTCTTC.

This clone was detected only once. The chain employs TRBV28 and TRBJ2-5, with D hard to call. The germline V and J ends were trimmed by 4 bases and 5 bases, with 8 bases remaining between them. The CDR3 spans 12 residues. Germline CDR1 and CDR2: MDHEN and SYDVKM. The CDR3 DNA reads TGTGCCAGCAGTTCCTACAAGGAGACCCAGTACTTC. Protein: CASSSYKETQYF. The full variable domain, its missing parts supplied by reference TRBV28 and TRBJ2-5, is DVKVTQSSRYLVKRTGEKVFLECVQDMDHENMFWYRQDPGLGLRLIYFSYDVKMKEKGDIPEGYSVSREKKERFSLILESASTNQTSMYLCASSSYKETQYFGPGTRLLVL.

This clone was detected a few times. CDR3 loop: CASSPDRDNYGYTF. The CDR3 DNA is TGCGCCAGCAGCCCGGACAGGGATAACTATGGCTACACCTTC. The chain employs TRBV4-1 and TRBJ1-2, with 8 bases fitting TRBD1. The germline CDR1 and CDR2 sequences are MGHRA and YSYEKL. Trimming removed 4 bases from V and 1 base from J; junction bases left unmatched: 2. This CDR3 spans 14 amino acids.

DNA for the CDR3: TGTGCCAGTACGACCGCTGCTAACTATGGCTACACCTTC. Translated: CASTTAANYGYTF. This sequence joins TRBV7-2 and TRBJ1-2; D remains ambiguous. Trimming removed 9 bases at V and 0 bases at J, with 11 bases between. The CDR3 spans 13 residues. Looked up from germline, CDR1 is SGHTA and CDR2 is FQGNSA.

CDR3 sequence: CASSQSAGMVADTQYF. DNA of the CDR3: TGTGCCAGCTCACAGTCAGCGGGGATGGTGGCAGATACGCAGTATTTT. V is TRBV18 and J is TRBJ2-3; 7 nucleotides align to TRBD2. The V segment lost 4 bases and the J segment 4 bases; nucleotides outside the gene matches: 11. Per germline, CDR1 KGHSH and CDR2 LQKENI. CDR3 length: 16 residues.

This clone was observed a few times. The rearrangement links TRBV4-1 to TRBJ2-3; TRBD2 matches 9 bases. Per germline, CDR1 MGHRA and CDR2 YSYEKL. The CDR3 totals 17 residues. The junction had 6 bases not matched to a gene; V was cut back by 2 bases and J by 0 bases. The DNA for the CDR3 is TGCGCCAGCAGCCAATTTATAGCGGGAGCTAGCACAGATACGCAGTATTTT. Protein: CASSQFIAGASTDTQYF.

This clone turned up a few times. The chain joins TRBV2 to TRBJ2-1, with 8 bases identical to TRBD2. Unmatched junction bases numbered 14, after V lost 7 bases and J lost 12 bases. CDR3 length: 14 residues. The V gene's germline CDR1 is SNHLY and CDR2 FYNNEI. The CDR3 reads CASTSAGREWGQFF. As DNA, the CDR3 is TGTGCCAGCACGTCGGCCGGGAGGGAGTGGGGGCAGTTCTTC.